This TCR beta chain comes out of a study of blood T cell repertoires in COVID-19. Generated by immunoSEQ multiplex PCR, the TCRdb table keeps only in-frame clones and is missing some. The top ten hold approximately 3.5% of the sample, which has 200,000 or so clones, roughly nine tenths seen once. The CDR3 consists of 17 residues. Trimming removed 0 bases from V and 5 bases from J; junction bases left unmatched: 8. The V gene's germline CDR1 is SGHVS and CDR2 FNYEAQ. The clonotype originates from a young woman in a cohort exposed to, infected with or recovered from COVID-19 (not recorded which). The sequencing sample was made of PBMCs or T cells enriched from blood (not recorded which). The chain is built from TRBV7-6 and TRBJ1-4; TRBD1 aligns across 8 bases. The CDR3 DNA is TGTGCCAGCAGCTTAGCGTCGGGGAGACAGGGGAATGAAAAACTGTTTTTT. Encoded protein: CASSLASGRQGNEKLFF.